This T cell receptor beta chain derives from a study of vaccination and CD4 T cells after COVID-19. Turning to the study itself: Two doses of either BNT162b2 or mRNA-1273 vaccine went to participants. Overlapping spike peptides of SARS-CoV-2, HCoV-NL63, HCoV-OC43 and HCoV-229E stimulated the cells.

V lost 1 base to trimming and J lost 6 bases, with 4 bases between them. The germline gives CDR1 MDHEN, CDR2 SYDVKM. The CDR3 covers 12 residues. Sample treatment: approximately 11-day PBMC culture with coronavirus spike peptide pools or control peptides (ViraFEST assay). Scientists ran DNA taken from cultured CD4+ T cells through the Oncomine TCR Beta short-read assay for sequencing. DNA came from CD4+ T cells after culture. Each CDR3 protein gets one entry after TCRdb re-called the PCR reads with MiXCR. This table holds 12,000 or so distinct CDR3 sequences, 38% found once. On this clonotype: Antigen specificity is unknown.

The gene calls are TRBV28 and TRBJ1-5; D call uncertain. The sample comprised cultured CD4+ T cells from blood. The source is a human donor with COVID-19. In DNA, the CDR3 is TGTGCCAGCAGTTTATTGAGTCAGCCCCAGCATTTT. The encoded protein is CASSLLSQPQHF.